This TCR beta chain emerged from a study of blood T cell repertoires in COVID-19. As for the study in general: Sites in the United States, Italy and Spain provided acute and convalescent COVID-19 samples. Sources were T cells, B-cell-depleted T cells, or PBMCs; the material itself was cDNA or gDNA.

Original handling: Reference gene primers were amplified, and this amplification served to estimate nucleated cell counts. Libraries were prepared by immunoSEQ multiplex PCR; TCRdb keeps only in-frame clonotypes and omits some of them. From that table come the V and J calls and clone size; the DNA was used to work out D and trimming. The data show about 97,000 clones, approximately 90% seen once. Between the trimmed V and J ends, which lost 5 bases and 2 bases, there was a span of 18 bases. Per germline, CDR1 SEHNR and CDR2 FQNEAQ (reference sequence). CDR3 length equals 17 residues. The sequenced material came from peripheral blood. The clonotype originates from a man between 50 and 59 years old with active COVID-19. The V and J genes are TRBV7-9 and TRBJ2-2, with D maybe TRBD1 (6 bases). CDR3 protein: CASSPSATGDNTGELFF. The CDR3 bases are TGTGCCAGCAGCCCCTCCGCGACAGGCGATAACACCGGGGAGCTGTTTTTT.